The sequence of this T cell receptor (beta chain) was determined in a study of PD-1 blockade in classical Hodgkin lymphoma. Study outcomes and limitations: A significant rise in TCR diversity by C4D1 was seen for CD4+ but not CD8+ cells. Newly diagnosed patients were reported to exhibit reduced baseline TCR diversity relative to healthy donors. Patients were excluded if nivolumab began under 1 year after ASCT (the autologous transplant). Prior to therapy, complete responders displayed diversity much like that of newly diagnosed patients.

Produced via immunoSEQ multiplex PCR; TCRdb's table is partial and in-frame only. Here the sample spans about 19,000 clones, more than 75% being singletons. CDR1 LNHDA and CDR2 SQIVND come from the germline V gene (reference sequence). The V end was cut by 5 bases, the J end by 1 base, with 16 bases between. The CDR3 is 16 residues long. This clone was picked up a small number of times. The antigen remains undetermined. All patients experienced relapse after autologous stem cell transplantation, and brentuximab vedotin exposure was variable. This TCR derives from a human donor with classical Hodgkin lymphoma. V gene TRBV19 combines with J gene TRBJ2-3; possibly TRBD1 or TRBD2 for D (5 bases each). The source material was peripheral blood mononuclear cells (PBMCs), sampled before the second cycle of nivolumab. For the CDR3, the DNA is TGTGCCAGTAGTTTGGGGACCACTGTCGGCACAGATACGCAGTATTTT. Translated, it gives CASSLGTTVGTDTQYF. Complete variable domain (other parts from reference TRBV19 and TRBJ2-3): DGGITQSPKYLFRKEGQNVTLSCEQNLNHDAMYWYRQDPGQGLRLIYYSQIVNDFQKGDIAEGYSVSREKKESFPLTVTSAQKNPTAFYLCASSLGTTVGTDTQYFGPGTRLTVL.